This T cell receptor (beta chain) was identified in a study of cytomegalovirus exposure and HLA in healthy donors. Concerning this clone itself: Its antigen is undetermined.

Study conclusions and caveats: Reports indicated that the classifier achieved high specificity and sensitivity in diagnosing cytomegalovirus status. The tendency of first-cohort TCR clusters to co-occur in the 120 or so validation repertoires emerged from a later analysis.

Trimming took 0 bases from V and 11 from J; bases not matched to a gene: 5. The CDR3 runs 13 residues. CDR1 is GTSNPN and CDR2 is SVGIG in the germline V gene (reference sequence). Clones were read by immunoSEQ multiplex PCR, and TCRdb kept only the in-frame ones, dropping some. In the table there are over 250,000 clones, 87% of which are singletons. The clonotype originates from a woman aged 25-40 years in good health and CMV-seropositive. The chain links TRBV30 to TRBJ1-5, with 9 bases matching TRBD1. The sample taken for sequencing was PBMCs. The CDR3 spells CAWSVGTGRAQHF. In DNA form, the CDR3 reads TGTGCCTGGAGTGTCGGGACAGGGAGGGCCCAGCATTTT.